These 2 T cell receptor beta chains were all obtained from the same sample, sequenced in a study of T cell repertoires in cytomegalovirus infection. One entry per CDR3 protein, called by TCRdb with MiXCR from the reads. The data hold 75,000 to 100,000 distinct CDR3 sequences, with about half observed a single time. Their recognized antigens are unknown. Here the sequenced sample was CD8+ T cells from cultured PBMCs, taken from culture after CMV antigen stimulation. The receptors derive from a human donor in good health (CMV status not recorded). Some clones in this sample may be carry-over from other donors' samples.

This chain connects TRBV28 to TRBJ2-3; maybe TRBD2 (6 bases). The CDR3 sequence is 15 residues long. Germline V gene lookup returns CDR1 MDHEN and CDR2 SYDVKM. The V end was cut by 2 bases, the J end by 2 bases, with 11 bases between. DNA for the CDR3: TGTGCCAGCAGTTTAGGGACTCTCCTCACAGATACGCAGTATTTT. It translates to CASSLGTLLTDTQYF.

The chain employs TRBV7-8 and TRBJ2-1, with D uncertain. Germline V lookup: CDR1 SGHVS, CDR2 FQNEAQ. The CDR3 totals 16 residues. Trimming left V 5 bases short and J 0 bases short, with 14 bases between. The CDR3 DNA reads TGTGCCAGCAGCCCCGGCCCCCAGAGCTCCTACAATGAGCAGTTCTTC. Its protein is CASSPGPQSSYNEQFF.